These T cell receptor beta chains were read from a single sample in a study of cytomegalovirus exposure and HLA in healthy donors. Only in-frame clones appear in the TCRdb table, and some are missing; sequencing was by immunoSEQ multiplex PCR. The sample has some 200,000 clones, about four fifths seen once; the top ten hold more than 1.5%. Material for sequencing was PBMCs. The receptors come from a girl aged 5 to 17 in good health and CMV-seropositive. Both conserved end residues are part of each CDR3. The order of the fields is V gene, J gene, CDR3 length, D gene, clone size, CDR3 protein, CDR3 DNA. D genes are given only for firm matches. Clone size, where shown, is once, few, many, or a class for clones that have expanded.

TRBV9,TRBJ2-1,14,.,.,CASDSGGTNNEQFF,TGTGCCAGCGACTCGGGGGGCACGAACAATGAGCAGTTCTTC
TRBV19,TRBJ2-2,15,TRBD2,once,CASSIGGGFTGELFF,TGTGCCAGTAGTATTGGCGGGGGTTTCACCGGGGAGCTGTTTTTT
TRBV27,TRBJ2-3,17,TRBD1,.,CASSLKTGGLDVDTQYF,TGTGCCAGCAGTTTAAAAACAGGGGGCCTGGACGTTGATACGCAGTATTTT
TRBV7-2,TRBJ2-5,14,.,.,CASSQPPGRETQYF,TGTGCCAGCAGCCAACCACCGGGGAGGGAGACCCAGTACTTC
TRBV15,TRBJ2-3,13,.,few,CATSTGSTDTQYF,TGTGCCACCAGTACAGGGAGCACAGATACGCAGTATTTT
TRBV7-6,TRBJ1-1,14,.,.,CASSADRSNTEAFF,TGTGCCAGCAGCGCAGACAGGTCGAACACTGAAGCTTTCTTT
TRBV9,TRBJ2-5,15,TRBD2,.,CASSVVAGGHETQYF,TGTGCCAGCAGCGTTGTAGCGGGGGGGCATGAGACCCAGTACTTC
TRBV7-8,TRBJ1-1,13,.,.,CASSSDRNTEAFF,TGTGCCAGCAGCTCGGACAGGAACACTGAAGCTTTCTTT
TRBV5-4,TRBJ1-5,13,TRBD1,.,CASSRGQGQPQHF,TGTGCCAGCAGCAGGGGGCAGGGGCAGCCCCAGCATTTT
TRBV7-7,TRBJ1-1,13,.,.,CASSLSMNTEAFF,TGTGCCAGCAGCTTATCCATGAACACTGAAGCTTTCTTT
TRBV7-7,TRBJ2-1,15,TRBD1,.,CASSLGDRPYNEQFF,TGTGCCAGCAGCTTAGGGGACAGACCATACAATGAGCAGTTCTTC
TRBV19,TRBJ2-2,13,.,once,CASTSQAPGELFF,TGTGCCAGTACCTCCCAAGCCCCCGGGGAGCTGTTTTTT
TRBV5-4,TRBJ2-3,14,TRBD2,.,CASGTSGGADTQYF,TGTGCCAGCGGAACTAGCGGGGGGGCAGATACGCAGTATTTT
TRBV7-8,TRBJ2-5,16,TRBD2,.,CASSSPGGGFQETQYF,TGTGCCAGCAGCTCCCCTGGCGGGGGGTTTCAAGAGACCCAGTACTTC
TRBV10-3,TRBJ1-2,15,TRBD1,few,CAIRIFRGLNYGYTF,TGTGCCATACGGATATTCAGGGGGCTTAACTATGGCTACACCTTC
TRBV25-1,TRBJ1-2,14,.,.,CASSEQAHNRGYTF,TGTGCCAGCAGTGAACAGGCCCACAATAGAGGCTACACCTTC
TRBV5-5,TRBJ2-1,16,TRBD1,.,CASRRYEQGALNEQFF,TGTGCCAGCAGGAGATATGAGCAGGGGGCTTTAAATGAGCAGTTCTTC
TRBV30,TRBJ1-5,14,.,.,CACGIGNSNQPQHF,TGTGCCTGTGGGATCGGGAATAGCAATCAGCCCCAGCATTTT
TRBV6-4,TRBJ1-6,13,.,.,CASSDTGNSPLHF,TGTGCCAGCAGTGACACCGGGAATTCACCCCTCCACTTT
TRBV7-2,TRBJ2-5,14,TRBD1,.,CASSSTGGWETQYF,TGTGCCAGCAGCTCTACAGGGGGCTGGGAGACCCAGTACTTC
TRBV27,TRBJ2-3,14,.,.,CASMEAASTDTQYF,TGTGCCAGCATGGAGGCGGCTTCCACAGATACGCAGTATTTT
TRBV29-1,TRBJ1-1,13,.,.,CSVTGRTVTEAFF,TGCAGCGTTACCGGGAGGACGGTCACTGAAGCTTTCTTT
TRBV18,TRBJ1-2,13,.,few,CASSPPGNYGYTF,TGTGCCAGCTCCCCCCCAGGGAACTATGGCTACACCTTC
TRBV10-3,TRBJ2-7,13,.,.,CAISAYSSYEQYF,TGTGCCATCAGTGCTTACAGTTCCTACGAGCAGTACTTC
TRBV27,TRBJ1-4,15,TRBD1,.,CASSPTGGLWEKLFF,TGTGCCAGCAGTCCAACAGGGGGACTATGGGAAAAACTGTTTTTT
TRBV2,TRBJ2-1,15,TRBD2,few,CASTPLAGGPGEQFF,TGTGCCAGCACCCCCCTAGCGGGGGGGCCCGGGGAGCAGTTCTTC
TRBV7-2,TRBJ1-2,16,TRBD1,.,CASSLEGQGANYGYTF,TGTGCCAGCAGCTTAGAGGGACAGGGGGCGAACTATGGCTACACCTTC
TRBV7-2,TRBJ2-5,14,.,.,CASSPPAGRETQYF,TGTGCCAGCAGTCCCCCGGCGGGGAGGGAGACCCAGTACTTC
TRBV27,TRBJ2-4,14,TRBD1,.,CASSAGQGKNIQYF,TGTGCCAGCAGTGCGGGACAGGGCAAAAACATTCAGTACTTC
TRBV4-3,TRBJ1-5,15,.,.,CASSQDGGGNQPQHF,TGCGCCAGCAGCCAAGACGGAGGGGGCAATCAGCCCCAGCATTTT
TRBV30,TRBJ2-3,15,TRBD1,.,CAWRAGTGATDTQYF,TGTGCCTGGAGAGCCGGGACAGGGGCAACAGATACGCAGTATTTT
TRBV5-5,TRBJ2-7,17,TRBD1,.,CASSKPGTGGFTYEQYF,TGTGCCAGCAGTAAGCCCGGGACAGGGGGCTTTACCTACGAGCAGTACTTC
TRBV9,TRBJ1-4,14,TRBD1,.,CASSVDPTGDKLFF,TGTGCCAGCAGCGTCGATCCGACAGGGGACAAACTGTTTTTT
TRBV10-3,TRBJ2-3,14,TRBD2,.,CALSAAGGTDTQYF,TGTGCCCTATCCGCCGCGGGGGGCACAGATACGCAGTATTTT
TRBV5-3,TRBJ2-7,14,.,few,CARSLRYRDYEQYF,TGTGCCAGAAGCTTAAGGTACAGGGACTACGAGCAGTACTTC
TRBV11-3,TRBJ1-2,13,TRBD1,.,CASSFEQGAGYTF,TGTGCCAGCAGCTTCGAACAGGGGGCTGGCTACACCTTC
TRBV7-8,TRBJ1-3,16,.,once,CASSPTWGASGNTIYF,TGTGCCAGCAGCCCAACCTGGGGCGCCTCTGGAAACACCATATATTTT
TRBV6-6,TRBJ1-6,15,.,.,CASILEVPGDSPLHF,TGTGCCAGCATCCTCGAGGTCCCCGGGGATTCACCCCTCCACTTT
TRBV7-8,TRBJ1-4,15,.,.,CASSSPGHPNEKLFF,TGTGCCAGCAGCTCCCCGGGACACCCTAATGAAAAACTGTTTTTT
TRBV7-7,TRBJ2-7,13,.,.,CASSFDAGYEQYF,TGTGCCAGCAGCTTTGATGCCGGCTACGAGCAGTACTTC
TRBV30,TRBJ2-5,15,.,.,CAWTRGQPSQETQYF,TGTGCCTGGACTCGAGGACAACCGTCCCAAGAGACCCAGTACTTC
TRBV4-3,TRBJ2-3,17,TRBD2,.,CASSQEGRAGDTDTQYF,TGCGCCAGCAGCCAAGAGGGAAGGGCGGGGGACACAGATACGCAGTATTTT